This is a list of T cell receptor beta chains from one sample in a study of blood T cells in healthy people across ages. Each CDR3 protein is one row after TCRdb ran MiXCR on the 5' RACE reads. Among 700,000 or so distinct CDR3 sequences listed, around two fifths were seen once. Material for sequencing was blood. All receptors come from a man aged 80 or over in good health. Both conserved end residues are part of each CDR3. The D gene is left open where the match is weak. Rows give clone size only sometimes, using once, few, many, or a class for an expanded clone.

d_call j_call clone_size v_call cdr3_aa cdr3_nt
. TRBJ2-5 . TRBV12-3/TRBV12-4 CASSTDIRGTQYF TGTGCCAGCAGCACAGACATCCGAGGGACCCAGTACTTC
TRBD1 TRBJ2-7 many TRBV5-1 CASSLGLGGSNEQYF TGCGCCAGCAGCTTGGGTCTAGGGGGCTCCAATGAGCAGTACTTC
. TRBJ2-1 . TRBV9 CASSSDLTRGNEQFF TGTGCCAGCAGCTCGGACCTGACTAGAGGCAATGAGCAGTTCTTC
TRBD2 TRBJ2-3 . TRBV4-1 CASSQGVASGYTDTQYF TGCGCCAGCAGCCAGGGGGTGGCTAGCGGGTACACAGATACGCAGTATTTT
TRBD2 TRBJ2-7 . TRBV5-1 CASSPLTSGGTYEQYF TGCGCCAGCAGCCCGCTGACTAGCGGGGGGACCTACGAGCAGTACTTC
. TRBJ1-2 . TRBV6-6 CASNLPRTDDGYTF TGTGCCAGCAACCTCCCCCGGACCGACGATGGCTACACCTTC
TRBD1 TRBJ2-4 . TRBV7-2 CASSSPRGLGDIQYF TGTGCCAGCAGCTCACCAAGGGGGCTCGGCGACATTCAGTACTTC
TRBD2 TRBJ2-7 few TRBV7-2 CASSRDYSYEQYF TGTGCCAGCAGCCGGGACTACTCCTACGAGCAGTACTTC
. TRBJ2-3 . TRBV6-1 CASSEFSKQYSTDTQYF TGTGCCAGCAGTGAATTTAGCAAGCAGTATAGCACAGATACGCAGTATTTT
TRBD2 TRBJ2-7 . TRBV3-1 CASSQGVSGFSYEQYF TGTGCCAGCAGCCAAGGGGTTAGCGGGTTCTCCTACGAGCAGTACTTC
TRBD1 TRBJ2-7 few TRBV20-1 CSAGQGPAYEQYF TGCAGTGCCGGACAGGGTCCTGCCTACGAGCAGTACTTC
TRBD1 TRBJ2-7 . TRBV5-1 CASTRDRGTYKQYF TGCGCCAGCACTCGGGACAGGGGGACCTACAAGCAGTACTTC
. TRBJ2-3 . TRBV15 CAASRDRTSTDTQYF TGTGCCGCCAGCAGAGATCGGACTTCCACAGATACGCAGTATTTT
TRBD2 TRBJ2-7 . TRBV3-1 CASSQGIPSGPYEQYF TGTGCCAGCAGCCAAGGTATTCCTAGCGGTCCCTACGAGCAGTACTTC
TRBD1 TRBJ2-3 few TRBV2 CASRWTGESTDTQYF TGTGCCAGCAGATGGACAGGAGAAAGCACAGATACGCAGTATTTT
. TRBJ2-6 once TRBV7-9 CASTLTGSASGANVLTF TGTGCCAGCACCCTAACAGGGTCCGCCTCTGGGGCCAACGTCCTGACTTTC
TRBD1 TRBJ2-2 . TRBV5-1 CASSEGPRTGGNTGELFF TGCGCCAGCAGCGAAGGACCCAGGACAGGGGGCAACACCGGGGAGCTGTTTTTT
. TRBJ2-5 . TRBV6-1 CASNMIGGPRKETQYF TGTGCCAGCAATATGATCGGTGGTCCCCGAAAAGAGACCCAGTACTTC
. TRBJ2-3 . TRBV10-2 CASSDPRGDGPDTQYF TGCGCCAGCAGTGACCCGAGGGGGGACGGGCCAGATACGCAGTATTTT
TRBD2 TRBJ2-1 . TRBV29-1 CSVETTSPTYNEQFF TGCAGCGTTGAAACGACTAGCCCAACATACAATGAGCAGTTCTTC
. TRBJ1-2 few TRBV6-2/TRBV6-3 CASSYAEDYGYTF TGTGCCAGCAGTTACGCAGAAGACTATGGCTACACCTTC
. TRBJ1-2 . TRBV5-1 CASGRDGDYGYTF TGCGCCAGCGGGCGCGATGGAGACTATGGCTACACCTTC